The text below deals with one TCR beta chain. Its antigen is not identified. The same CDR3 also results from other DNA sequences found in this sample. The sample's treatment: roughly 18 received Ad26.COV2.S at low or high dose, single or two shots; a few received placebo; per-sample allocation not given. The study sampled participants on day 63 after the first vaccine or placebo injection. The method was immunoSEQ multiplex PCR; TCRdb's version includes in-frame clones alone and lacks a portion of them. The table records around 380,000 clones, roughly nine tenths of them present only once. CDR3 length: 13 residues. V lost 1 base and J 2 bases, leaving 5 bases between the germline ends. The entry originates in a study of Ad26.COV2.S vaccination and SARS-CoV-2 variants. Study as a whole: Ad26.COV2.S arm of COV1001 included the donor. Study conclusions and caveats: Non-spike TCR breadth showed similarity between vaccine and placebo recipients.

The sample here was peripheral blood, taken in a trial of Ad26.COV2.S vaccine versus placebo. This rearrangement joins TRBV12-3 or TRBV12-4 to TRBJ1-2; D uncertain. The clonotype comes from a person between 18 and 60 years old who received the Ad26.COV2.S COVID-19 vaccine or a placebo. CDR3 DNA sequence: TGTGCCAGCAGTTTAGGAAGGAACTATGGCTACACCTTC. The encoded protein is CASSLGRNYGYTF.